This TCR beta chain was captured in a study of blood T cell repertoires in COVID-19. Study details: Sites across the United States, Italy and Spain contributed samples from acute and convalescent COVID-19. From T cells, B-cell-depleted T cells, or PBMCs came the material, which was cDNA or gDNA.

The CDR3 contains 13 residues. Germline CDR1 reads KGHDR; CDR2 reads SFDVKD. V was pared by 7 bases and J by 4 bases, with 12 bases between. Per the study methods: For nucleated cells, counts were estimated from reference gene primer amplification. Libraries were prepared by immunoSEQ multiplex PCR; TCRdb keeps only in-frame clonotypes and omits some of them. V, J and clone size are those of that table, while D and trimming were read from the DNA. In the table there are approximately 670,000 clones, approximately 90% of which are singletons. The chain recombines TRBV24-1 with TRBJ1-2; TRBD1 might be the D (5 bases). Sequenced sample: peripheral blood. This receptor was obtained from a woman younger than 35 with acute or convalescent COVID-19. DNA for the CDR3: TGTGCCACCAGCCCCTCAGGGTTCTATGGCTACACCTTC. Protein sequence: CATSPSGFYGYTF.